This T cell receptor beta chain was captured by sequencing in a study of T-cell memory formation after mild COVID-19. As for the study in general: TCR clusters were largely donor specific.

For this clonotype: Its antigen remains unidentified.

TCRdb reprocessed the 5' RACE reads via MiXCR and lists one record per CDR3 protein. The profile shows fewer than 600,000 distinct CDR3 sequences, about 22% of them singletons. CDR1 and CDR2 (germline): KGHDR, SFDVKD. CDR3 length equals 14 residues. J lost 2 bases, V lost 4 bases, and 2 bases had no gene match. Broader study findings: CD4/CD8 balance held among clones contracting day 15 to 85, and later expanders leaned CD4+.

Sample: PBMCs or a T cell subset sorted from them (not recorded which). The sequence came from an adult woman who had mild COVID-19 (a few samples of this study predate the infection). Cell type and time point are not known. V and J are TRBV24-1 and TRBJ1-2, with 8 bases fitting TRBD1. CDR3 sequence: CATSDWTGNYGYTF. The CDR3 DNA follows: TGTGCCACCAGTGACTGGACAGGGAACTATGGCTACACCTTC.